Listed below are T cell receptor beta chains from one sample, sequenced in a study of identical twins' blood T cells. TCRdb re-called the 5' RACE reads with MiXCR, one entry per CDR3 protein. In the table there are roughly 340,000 distinct CDR3 sequences, over 25% of which are singletons. Material: PBMCs. These receptors came from a woman aged 18-50 years in good health. Both conserved end residues are part of each CDR3. Fields, in order: J gene, CDR3 length, D gene, clone size, V gene, CDR3 protein, CDR3 DNA. A D gene is named only where the DNA matches it firmly. The size field is filled for only some rows; it gives once, few, many or a size class.

j_call: TRBJ2-3
cdr3_length: 18
d_call: -
clone_size: -
v_call: TRBV11-2
cdr3_aa: CASSLDPLIGGRADTQYF
cdr3_nt: TGTGCCAGCAGCTTGGACCCCTTAATTGGGGGGCGCGCAGATACGCAGTATTTT

j_call: TRBJ1-3
cdr3_length: 16
d_call: -
clone_size: -
v_call: TRBV14
cdr3_aa: CASSLTVSVVGNTIYF
cdr3_nt: TGTGCCAGCAGCCTGACAGTGTCGGTGGTCGGAAACACCATATATTTT

j_call: TRBJ2-1
cdr3_length: 14
d_call: TRBD2
clone_size: -
v_call: TRBV10-3
cdr3_aa: CAISESTGGQEQFF
cdr3_nt: TGTGCCATCAGTGAGTCTACGGGGGGGCAGGAGCAGTTCTTC

j_call: TRBJ2-3
cdr3_length: 13
d_call: -
clone_size: -
v_call: TRBV29-1
cdr3_aa: CSVRPNTPDTQYF
cdr3_nt: TGCAGCGTTCGACCAAACACCCCAGATACGCAGTATTTT

j_call: TRBJ1-3
cdr3_length: 16
d_call: -
clone_size: -
v_call: TRBV9
cdr3_aa: CASSVTGTYSGNTIYF
cdr3_nt: TGTGCCAGCAGCGTTACCGGGACCTACTCTGGAAACACCATATATTTT

j_call: TRBJ2-3
cdr3_length: 14
d_call: TRBD2
clone_size: many
v_call: TRBV20-1
cdr3_aa: CSTPKRENLDTQYF
cdr3_nt: TGCAGTACCCCAAAGCGGGAGAATTTAGATACGCAGTATTTT

j_call: TRBJ1-5
cdr3_length: 15
d_call: -
clone_size: -
v_call: TRBV7-2
cdr3_aa: CASSPRAPSNQPQHF
cdr3_nt: TGTGCCAGCAGCCCCCGCGCGCCTAGCAATCAGCCCCAGCATTTT

j_call: TRBJ2-3
cdr3_length: 15
d_call: -
clone_size: -
v_call: TRBV11-2
cdr3_aa: CASSLFTGLGDTQYF
cdr3_nt: TGTGCCAGCAGCTTATTCACAGGGCTGGGAGATACGCAGTATTTT

j_call: TRBJ2-1
cdr3_length: 16
d_call: -
clone_size: -
v_call: TRBV12-3/TRBV12-4
cdr3_aa: CASSPHTPGPRHEQFF
cdr3_nt: TGTGCCAGCAGTCCACACACACCCGGGCCTCGGCATGAGCAGTTCTTC

j_call: TRBJ1-2
cdr3_length: 14
d_call: -
clone_size: once
v_call: TRBV10-3
cdr3_aa: CAIGEGGATNGYTF
cdr3_nt: TGTGCCATCGGAGAAGGGGGGGCAACTAATGGCTACACCTTC

j_call: TRBJ1-2
cdr3_length: 15
d_call: TRBD1
clone_size: -
v_call: TRBV11-2
cdr3_aa: CASSLETGTAYGYTF
cdr3_nt: TGTGCCAGCAGCTTAGAAACCGGGACAGCATATGGCTACACCTTC

j_call: TRBJ2-5
cdr3_length: 13
d_call: -
clone_size: -
v_call: TRBV3-1
cdr3_aa: CASEIRGGETQYF
cdr3_nt: TGTGCCAGTGAAATCAGGGGGGGAGAGACCCAGTACTTC

j_call: TRBJ1-1
cdr3_length: 13
d_call: -
clone_size: few
v_call: TRBV12-3/TRBV12-4
cdr3_aa: CASSSWAGVRAFF
cdr3_nt: TGTGCCAGCAGTTCCTGGGCGGGCGTTAGAGCTTTCTTT

j_call: TRBJ2-7
cdr3_length: 15
d_call: TRBD2
clone_size: -
v_call: TRBV28
cdr3_aa: CASSPWTSGGNEQYF
cdr3_nt: TGTGCCAGCAGTCCGTGGACTAGCGGGGGTAACGAGCAGTACTTC

j_call: TRBJ2-2
cdr3_length: 14
d_call: -
clone_size: -
v_call: TRBV6-4
cdr3_aa: CASGVSANTGELFF
cdr3_nt: TGTGCCAGTGGGGTCTCTGCGAACACCGGGGAGCTGTTTTTT

j_call: TRBJ2-2
cdr3_length: 17
d_call: TRBD1
clone_size: few
v_call: TRBV18
cdr3_aa: CASSPTGTGVYGGELFF
cdr3_nt: TGTGCCAGCTCACCGACCGGGACAGGGGTTTACGGCGGGGAGCTGTTTTTT

j_call: TRBJ1-4
cdr3_length: 15
d_call: TRBD1
clone_size: -
v_call: TRBV20-1
cdr3_aa: CSATDRGFDNEKLFF
cdr3_nt: TGCAGTGCCACAGACAGGGGGTTCGATAATGAAAAACTGTTTTTT